This TCR beta chain was captured in a study of blood T cell repertoires in COVID-19. Study background: COVID-19 samples, acute and convalescent, were from the United States, Italy and Spain. The cDNA or gDNA used as material had been derived from T cells, B-cell-depleted T cells, or PBMCs.

Methods used by the authors: Amplification of reference gene primers provided the estimated nucleated cell counts. Libraries were prepared by immunoSEQ multiplex PCR; TCRdb keeps only in-frame clonotypes and omits some of them. V, J and clone size are those of that table, while D and trimming were read from the DNA. Counted here are some 88,000 clones, around 75% occurring once; the ten biggest clones make up approximately 25%. This CDR3 comprises 14 residues. Trimming removed 5 bases from V and 1 base from J, with 8 bases in between. Looked up from germline, CDR1 is SGHNT and CDR2 is YENEEA. Sequencing was done on a sample of peripheral blood. The origin of this receptor is a human donor in a cohort sampled during active COVID-19. The genes are TRBV11-3 and TRBJ2-2; TRBD2 might be the D (6 bases). The CDR3 spells CASSRDWNTGELFF. The CDR3 region has the DNA TGTGCCAGCAGCCGGGACTGGAACACCGGGGAGCTGTTTTTT.